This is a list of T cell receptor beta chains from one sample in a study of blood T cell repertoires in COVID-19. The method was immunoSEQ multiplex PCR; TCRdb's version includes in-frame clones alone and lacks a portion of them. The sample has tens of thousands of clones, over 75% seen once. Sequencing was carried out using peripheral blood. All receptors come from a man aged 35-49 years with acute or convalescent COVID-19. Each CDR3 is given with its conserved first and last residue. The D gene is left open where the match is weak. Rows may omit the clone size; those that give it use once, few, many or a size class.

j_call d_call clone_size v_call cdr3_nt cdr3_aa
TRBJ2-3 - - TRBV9 TGTGCCAGCAGCGTAGATCGGGACTCCATCACAGATACGCAGTATTTT CASSVDRDSITDTQYF
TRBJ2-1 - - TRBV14 TGTGCCAGCAGCCAAGTCAACGGGAGCAGTACCCACAATGAGCAGTTCTTC CASSQVNGSSTHNEQFF
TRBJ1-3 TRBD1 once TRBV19 TGTGCCAGTAGTATCGCGGACAGGGGGCGAGGAAACACCATATATTTT CASSIADRGRGNTIYF
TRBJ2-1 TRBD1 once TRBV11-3 TGTGCCAGCAGCTTAATGTTTCAGGGGGCCAATGAGCAGTTCTTC CASSLMFQGANEQFF
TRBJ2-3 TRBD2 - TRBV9 TGTGCCAGCAGCGTAAAAGCGGGAGTCCCAGATACGCAGTATTTT CASSVKAGVPDTQYF
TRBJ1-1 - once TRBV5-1 TGCGCCAGCAGCTTGGGGGGCGCAGACACTGAAGCTTTCTTT CASSLGGADTEAFF
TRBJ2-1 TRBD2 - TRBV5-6 TGTGCCAGCAGCCCTAGACTAGCGGGCTCCTACAATGAGCAGTTCTTC CASSPRLAGSYNEQFF
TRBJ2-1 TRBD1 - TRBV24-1 TGTGCCACCAGTGACAGGACAGGGGGCCACAATGAGCAGTTCTTC CATSDRTGGHNEQFF
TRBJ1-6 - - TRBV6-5 TGTGCCAGCAGTTATGACGGGGGGCGGATAAATTCACCCCTCCACTTT CASSYDGGRINSPLHF
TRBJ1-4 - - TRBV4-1 TGCGCCAGCAGCCAACTCCCCGGAGGAAAACTGTTTTTT CASSQLPGGKLFF
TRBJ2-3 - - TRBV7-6 TGTGCCAGCAGCTCATGGACTAACCTCCCGACAACGGATACGCAGTATTTT CASSSWTNLPTTDTQYF
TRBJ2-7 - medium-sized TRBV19 TGTGCCAGTAGTACTAGCGACTCCTACGAGCAGTACTTC CASSTSDSYEQYF
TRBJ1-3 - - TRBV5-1 TGCGCCAGCAGCTTCACAGGGCCCAACTCTGGAAACACCATATATTTT CASSFTGPNSGNTIYF
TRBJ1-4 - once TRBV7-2 TGTGCCAGCACTCCTCGGGGGTTAAATGAAAAACTGTTTTTT CASTPRGLNEKLFF
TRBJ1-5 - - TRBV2 TGTGCCAGCAGCAGCTCAGGGGCCCCCAGGCAGCCCCAGCATTTT CASSSSGAPRQPQHF
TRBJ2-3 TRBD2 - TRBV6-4 TGTGCCAGCAGCCGGGGACCGGGAGGAGATACGCAGTATTTT CASSRGPGGDTQYF
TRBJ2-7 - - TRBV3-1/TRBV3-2 TGTGCCAGCAGCACAAGTCTAGCGAACTACGAGCAGTACTTC CASSTSLANYEQYF
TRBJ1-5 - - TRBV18 TGTGCCAGCTCATCCCCCCGAGGACTCAGCAATCAGCCCCAGCATTTT CASSSPRGLSNQPQHF
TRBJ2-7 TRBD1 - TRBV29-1 TGCAGCGTTGAAACTGGGCAGGGGGTATTTGGGGAGCAGTACTTC CSVETGQGVFGEQYF
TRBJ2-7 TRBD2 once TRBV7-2 TGTGCCAGCAGCCTTATAATTTCCGGGACTAGCTCCTACGAGCAGTACTTC CASSLIISGTSSYEQYF
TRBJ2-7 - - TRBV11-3 TGTGCCAGCAGCTTAGACGAGGATGTCGAGCAGTACTTC CASSLDEDVEQYF
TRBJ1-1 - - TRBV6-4 TGTGCCAGCAGAGCCCGGGGTGAAGCTTTCTTT CASRARGEAFF
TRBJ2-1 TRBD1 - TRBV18 TGTGCCAGCTCACTTCGACAGGGGGCTGACAATGAGCAGTTCTTC CASSLRQGADNEQFF
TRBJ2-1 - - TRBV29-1 TGCAGCGTTGAACCCGACTGGCGGGAAGGGGATGAGCAGTTCTTC CSVEPDWREGDEQFF
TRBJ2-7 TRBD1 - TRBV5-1 TGCGCCAGCAGGTGGACAGGGACCCCCCACTACGAGCAGTACTTC CASRWTGTPHYEQYF
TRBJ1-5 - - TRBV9 TGTGCCAGCAGCGTAGGGGCCAATCAGCCCCAGCATTTT CASSVGANQPQHF
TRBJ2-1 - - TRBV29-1 TGCAGCGTTGTGGGCAGGGCAAGGTCCTACAATGAGCAGTTCTTC CSVVGRARSYNEQFF
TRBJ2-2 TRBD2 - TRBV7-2 TGTGCCAGCAGCTTAGTTGGCGGGAGCAGCACCGGGGAGCTGTTTTTT CASSLVGGSSTGELFF
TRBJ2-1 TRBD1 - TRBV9 TGTGCCAGCAGCCGCAGGGGGCAGGGGAACTCCTACAATGAGCAGTTCTTC CASSRRGQGNSYNEQFF
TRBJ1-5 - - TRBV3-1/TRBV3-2 TGTGCCAGCAGCCAGCGAAGCCCTGGTCAGCCCCAGCATTTT CASSQRSPGQPQHF
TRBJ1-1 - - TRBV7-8 TGTGCCAGCAGCTTAGGAAGAGGGAGGGTCGCTGAAGCTTTCTTT CASSLGRGRVAEAFF